One sample yielded the 26 T cell receptor beta chains listed below, sequenced in a study of tumor and adjacent non-tumor tissue in lung cancer. No cell sorting was done before RNA was extracted from the tissue. TCRbeta libraries were built with three rounds of nested PCR, modified from ARM-PCR. TCRdb called the multiplex PCR reads again in MiXCR, with one record for every CDR3 protein. The repertoire holds about 200,000 distinct CDR3 sequences, 71% seen once, with almost 25% in the top ten. The sample comprised lung tumor tissue. The receptors were gathered from a man aged 60 to 69 with non-small cell lung cancer.

The chain employs TRBV12-3 or TRBV12-4 and TRBJ2-5; D gene unclear. V was pared by 4 bases and J by 5 bases, with 11 bases between. This CDR3 has 13 amino acids. DNA for the CDR3: TGTGCCAGCAGTTCTCCGGGTGGGGAGACCCAGTACTTC. Amino acids: CASSSPGGETQYF.

This clonotype was counted a few times. CDR3 amino acids: CASNGIRASQPQHF. Here the CDR3 DNA reads TGCGCCAGCAACGGCATCCGTGCAAGTCAGCCCCAGCATTTT. The gene calls are TRBV5-1 and TRBJ1-5; no clear D gene. Trimming removed 6 bases at V and 6 bases at J, with 16 bases between. This CDR3 region has 14 residues. The germline V gene encodes CDR1 SGHRS and CDR2 YFSETQ.

This clonotype was recorded once. One base away lies a much larger clone, so this may be a sequencing read error. V is TRBV5-5 and J is TRBJ1-1; D may be TRBD1 (6 bases). The CDR3 spans 14 residues. CDR1 and CDR2 from the germline V gene are SGHKS and YYEKEE (reference sequence). CDR3 sequence (DNA): TGTGCCAGCAGCTTTGGACAGCACAACACTCAAGCTTTCTTT. Translating it yields CASSFGQHNTQAFF.

A note on this clonotype: The junction shows a germline mismatch at one end, possibly a read error. The chain has TRBV11-1 and TRBJ2-3; D not certain. In germline, CDR1 is SGHAT, CDR2 FQDESV (reference sequence). This CDR3 is built from 11 residues. CDR3 in DNA: TGTGCCAGCAGCTTACTAAATACGCAGTGTTTT. Translated: CASSLLNTQCF.

Regarding this clonotype: A single base separates this from a much larger clone, so it may be a read error. V usage is TRBV12-3 or TRBV12-4 and J usage is TRBJ2-2, with 11 positions matching TRBD1. This CDR3 comprises 17 residues. V shed 6 bases, J shed 2 bases, and the junction held 8 bases outside the gene matches. Written as DNA, the CDR3 is TGTGCCAGCAGAGATACCAGGACAGGGGGCAACACCGGGGAGCTGTTTTTT. Its translation: CASRDTRTGGNTGELFF.

This clonotype has at least ten counts. This sequence joins TRBV6-5 and TRBJ2-1; the D is unclear. CDR1 and CDR2 from the germline V gene are MNHEY and SVGAGI. The CDR3 covers 12 residues. Deletions cut 4 bases from V and 4 bases from J, with 5 bases between. The CDR3 region has the DNA TGTGCCAGCAGTTCTAGGTACAATGAGCAGTTCTTC. This gives the protein CASSSRYNEQFF.

Ten or more counts support this clonotype. The CDR3 here is CSARTSGHGYTQYF. DNA of the CDR3: TGCAGTGCGCGGACTAGCGGACATGGGTATACGCAGTATTTT. This chain connects TRBV20-1 to TRBJ2-3; 10 positions agree with TRBD2. Germline V gene data show CDR1 as DFQATT and CDR2 as SNEGSKA (reference sequence). CDR3 length: 14 amino acids. Trimming removed 6 bases from V and 7 bases from J; junction bases left unmatched: 10.

The V call is TRBV5-6, the J call TRBJ1-6, with 9 bases that match TRBD1. Germline-derived CDR1 and CDR2 are SGHDT and YYEEEE. V was pared by 4 bases and J by 11 bases, with 16 bases of the junction left unmatched. CDR3 length: 17 amino acids. CDR3 sequence reads: CASSGRNSGQGSPPLHF. The CDR3 DNA reads as TGTGCCAGCAGCGGGAGAAATTCGGGACAGGGAAGTCCACCCCTCCACTTT.

For this clonotype: At one end the junction does not follow the germline gene, possibly because of a read error. This chain uses TRBV12-3 or TRBV12-4 with TRBJ1-5; D perhaps matches TRBD1 (5 bases). This CDR3 contains 17 residues. The CDR3 DNA sequence: TGTGCCAACAGTTTACGCACCGGGGGGGAGGCCCGTCAGCCCCAACATTTT. Amino acid sequence: CANSLRTGGEARQPQHF.

This clonotype has a count of ten or more. The chain links TRBV12-3 or TRBV12-4 to TRBJ2-1; a possible D gene is TRBD2 (6 bases). V dropped 3 bases and J dropped 12 bases, with 12 bases sitting between them. The CDR3 is made up of 12 amino acids. As DNA, the CDR3 is TGTGCCAGCAGTTTCATGCAGGGAGGGCAGTTCTTC. It yields the protein CASSFMQGGQFF.

To note about this clonotype: Its ends do not fully match the called genes, so a read error is possible. The chain carries TRBV30 and TRBJ1-3; 8 nucleotides match TRBD1. The germline gives CDR1 GTSNPN, CDR2 SVGIG (reference sequence). The CDR3 consists of 12 residues. CDR3: CGWSLGTGTIYF. For the CDR3, the DNA is TGTGGCTGGAGTCTTGGGACAGGCACCATATATTTT. The variable domain in full, with the rest retrieved from reference TRBV30 and TRBJ1-3, is SQTIHQWPATLVQPVGSPLSLECTVEGTSNPNLYWYRQAAGRGLQLLFYSVGIGQISSEVPQNLSASRPQDRQFILSSKKLLLSDSGFYLCGWSLGTGTIYFGEGSWLTVV.

This clonotype was seen a few times. A much larger clone sits a single nucleotide away, making a read error possible. The chain has TRBV20-1 and TRBJ2-5; maybe TRBD2 (6 bases). Germline V CDR1 and CDR2: DFQATT, SNEGSKA (reference sequence). The CDR3 contains 13 residues. CDR3 in DNA: TGCAGTCCTAGTATAACGGCGGGGGAGACCCAGTACTTC. Protein product: CSPSITAGETQYF.

A remark on this clonotype: A read error may account for a junction end that differs from germline. The chain couples TRBV7-9 to TRBJ2-1; 7 bases fit TRBD2. The germline V gene encodes CDR1 SEHNR and CDR2 FQNEAQ (reference sequence). The CDR3 has 15 amino acids. CDR3 bases: TGTGACAGCAGCTTAGGACGGCGGGAGCACGCTGAGCAGTTCTTC. Translating it yields CDSSLGRREHAEQFF.

This clonotype appeared many times. The rearrangement joins TRBV6-5 to TRBJ2-7, with D perhaps matching TRBD1 or TRBD2 (5 bases each). The V gene lost 5 bases and the J gene lost 5 bases, with 19 bases spanning the gap. The CDR3 spans 15 residues. CDR1 and CDR2 from the germline V gene are MNHEY and SVGAGI. The CDR3 region has the DNA TGTGCCAGCAGTCACCTGGGGACGGGTAGGAACGAGCAGTACTTC. It yields the protein CASSHLGTGRNEQYF.

As for this clonotype: A read error may account for a junction end that differs from germline. The chain uses TRBV20-1 and TRBJ2-3, with a tentative D call TRBD2 (6 bases). There are 13 residues in the CDR3. Per germline, CDR1 DFQATT and CDR2 SNEGSKA (reference sequence). This CDR3 is CSAYSGSIDTQYF. The CDR3 region has the DNA TGCAGTGCCTATAGCGGTAGCATAGATACGCAGTATTTT.

To note about this clonotype: At one end, the junction sequence differs from germline, possibly due to a read error. The chain is built from TRBV11-2 and TRBJ2-5; D may be TRBD1 or TRBD2 (5 bases each). Germline V gene data show CDR1 as SGHAT and CDR2 as FQNNGV. CDR3 length equals 16 residues. This chain's CDR3 is CASSSIMGEPKENQYF. The CDR3 nucleotides read TGTGCCAGCAGCTCCATAATGGGGGAGCCAAAGGAGAACCAGTACTTC.

Comments on this clonotype: The junction does not match germline at one end; this may be a read error. The chain couples TRBV20-1 to TRBJ1-2; D possibly corresponds to TRBD1 (5 bases). Germline V CDR1 and CDR2: DFQATT, SNEGSKA (reference sequence). CDR3 length: 15 residues. Here the CDR3 DNA reads TGCAGTGCTAGAACGCCACAGACAGCTAGATATGGCTACACATTC. As protein: CSARTPQTARYGYTF.

The chain has TRBV5-4 and TRBJ1-5; maybe TRBD1 (5 bases). Trimming left V 0 bases short and J 1 base short, with 11 bases between. The germline V gene encodes CDR1 SGHNT and CDR2 YYREEE (reference sequence). CDR3 length equals 16 residues. The CDR3 DNA reads TGTGCCAGCAGCTTGGATGGACACCTAAGCAATCAGCCCCAGCATTTT. Amino acid sequence: CASSLDGHLSNQPQHF.

The chain couples TRBV12-3 or TRBV12-4 to TRBJ2-7; 8 bases agree with TRBD1. This CDR3 is built from 16 residues. CDR3 nucleotide sequence: TGTGGGAGCAGTTTATTTTTCGGACAGGGTAGGAACGAGCAGTACTTC. The encoded protein is CGSSLFFGQGRNEQYF.

This clonotype was recorded many times. The chain carries TRBV4-3 and TRBJ2-5, with TRBD2 matching 7 bases. This CDR3 comprises 16 residues. Trimming cost V 0 bases and J 5 bases; bases outside gene matches: 9. Germline loops: CDR1 LGHNA, CDR2 YSLEER. CDR3 DNA sequence: TGCGCCAGCAGCCAAGATCGTACGGGAGGCGGGGAGACCCAGTACTTC. Protein: CASSQDRTGGGETQYF.

This clonotype was counted at least ten times. The CDR3 is CSASSGASYQPQHF. CDR3 DNA sequence: TGCAGTGCGTCCTCAGGGGCCAGTTATCAGCCCCAGCATTTT. The chain employs TRBV20-1 and TRBJ1-5; perhaps TRBD1 as D (6 bases). This CDR3 is built from 14 residues. Looked up from germline, CDR1 is DFQATT and CDR2 is SNEGSKA (reference sequence). The ends were cut back, 6 bases at V and 5 bases at J, with 17 bases in the middle.

The chain joins TRBV20-1 to TRBJ1-1, with D tentatively TRBD1 (5 bases). This CDR3 is 13 amino acids long. In germline, CDR1 is DFQATT, CDR2 SNEGSKA (reference sequence). The V gene lost 6 bases and the J gene lost 3 bases, with 14 bases spanning the gap. CDR3 sequence: CSAAWQGYTEAFF. CDR3 DNA: TGCAGTGCCGCTTGGCAGGGCTACACTGAAGCTTTCTTT.

Turning to this clonotype: One end of the junction varies from germline; a read error may be responsible. The rearrangement links TRBV20-1 to TRBJ2-5; maybe TRBD1 (5 bases). The CDR3 has 15 residues. The germline gives CDR1 DFQATT, CDR2 SNEGSKA (reference sequence). The CDR3 DNA is TGCAGAGCTAGGGGCCAGGTGGGCTTTGAAGAGACCCAGTACTTC. The encoded protein is CRARGQVGFEETQYF.

With respect to this clonotype: It may be a read error: a sequence one base away is much more abundant. The rearrangement joins TRBV29-1 to TRBJ1-2; possibly TRBD1 for D (6 bases). This CDR3 is built from 14 residues. V was shortened by 3 bases and J by 4 bases, with 15 bases between the two germline ends. Germline lookup yields CDR1 SQVTM and CDR2 ANQGSEA. The CDR3 DNA follows: TGCAGCGTTGAGGGGCAGGGGCGTCCCTATGGCTACACCTTC. Its translation: CSVEGQGRPYGYTF.

About this clonotype: An end of the junction differs from the germline gene, which may be a read error. The chain is built from TRBV11-2 and TRBJ2-6; D is undetermined. Germline V gene sequence: CDR1 SGHAT, CDR2 FQNNGV. The CDR3 has 14 residues. The CDR3 sequence is CASSPTPGANVLTF. Written as DNA, the CDR3 is TGTGCTAGCAGTCCTACACCTGGGGCCAACGTCCTGACTTTC.

With regard to this clonotype: A much larger clonotype is one base distant, so this may be a read error. The chain has TRBV20-1 and TRBJ2-2, with 9 bases that match TRBD1. Germline-derived CDR1 and CDR2 are DFQATT and SNEGSKA (reference sequence). This CDR3 comprises 16 residues. CDR3 loop: CSGRDGTGTNTGELFF. DNA of the CDR3: TGCAGTGGTAGAGACGGGACAGGGACCAACACCGGGGAGCTGTTTTTT.